Below are 10 T cell receptor beta chains sequenced from a single sample in a study of blood T cell repertoires in COVID-19. Sequencing used immunoSEQ multiplex PCR; TCRdb keeps in-frame clones, though not all of them. The sample contains 150,000 to 200,000 clones, around 90% of which appear only once. Source material: peripheral blood. The receptors originated from a man in his sixties with active or convalescent COVID-19.

This clone was seen only a few times. V gene TRBV19 combines with J gene TRBJ1-2; D uncertain. V shed 5 bases and J shed 7 bases, with 14 bases lying between them. From germline, CDR1 is LNHDA and CDR2 SQIVND (reference sequence). The CDR3 is 13 amino acids. DNA for the CDR3: TGTGCCAGTAGTGCAGACATAATACGTGGCTACACCTTC. Protein sequence: CASSADIIRGYTF.

The chain joins TRBV7-9 to TRBJ1-4; no definite D call. V dropped 4 bases and J dropped 5 bases, with 14 bases sitting between them. This CDR3 is 15 amino acids long. Germline assignment: CDR1 SEHNR and CDR2 FQNEAQ (reference sequence). The CDR3 region is CASSSGAVRNEKLFF. CDR3 DNA sequence: TGTGCCAGCAGCTCTGGTGCTGTCCGGAATGAAAAACTGTTTTTT. Based on the CDR3 plus reference TRBV7-9 and TRBJ1-4, the full variable domain is DTGVSQNPRHKITKRGQNVTFRCDPISEHNRLYWYRQTLGQGPEFLTYFQNEAQLEKSRLLSDRFSAERPKGSFSTLEIQRTEQGDSAMYLCASSSGAVRNEKLFFGSGTQLSVL.

The genes are TRBV6-5 and TRBJ1-4, with TRBD1 matching over 8 bases. The ends lost 7 bases at V and 6 bases at J; junction bases unmatched: 7. Per germline, CDR1 MNHEY and CDR2 SVGAGI. The CDR3 contains 14 residues. The CDR3 nucleotides read TGTGCCAGCACCCCGGACAGGGTGGATGAAAAACTGTTTTTT. Its translation: CASTPDRVDEKLFF.

J is TRBJ2-4 and V is TRBV19; the D gene is possibly TRBD2 (7 bases). CDR1 LNHDA and CDR2 SQIVND come from the germline V gene (reference sequence). The CDR3 contains 14 residues. The V gene lost 1 base and the J gene lost 7 bases, with 11 bases spanning the gap. The CDR3 loop reads CASSIGGGGNIQYF. The DNA of the CDR3 is TGTGCCAGTAGTATAGGGGGAGGGGGTAACATTCAGTACTTC.

The V and J genes are TRBV10-3 and TRBJ2-2, with 9 bases lining up with TRBD2. The CDR3 length is 14 residues. V trimming: 6 bases; J trimming: 6 bases; junction bases outside the gene matches: 5. CDR1 is ENHRY, CDR2 SYGVKD, per germline. CDR3 sequence (DNA): TGTGCCATCAGGATTAGCGGGGGCCCCGGGGAGCTGTTTTTT. Translated: CAIRISGGPGELFF.

This rearrangement joins TRBV7-6 to TRBJ1-3; no firm D call. Germline lookup yields CDR1 SGHVS and CDR2 FNYEAQ. V gave up 4 bases and J gave up 2 bases, with 15 bases separating them. The CDR3 consists of 16 residues. CDR3 loop: CASSSSGGLAGNTIYF. CDR3 coding DNA: TGTGCCAGCAGCTCGTCCGGAGGGCTGGCTGGAAACACCATATATTTT.

The rearrangement links TRBV15 to TRBJ1-3; D unclear. The V end lost 1 base, the J end lost 0 bases, and 13 bases lay between the germline ends. The CDR3 has 17 amino acids. Germline V CDR1 and CDR2: LNHNV, YYDKDF (reference sequence). The CDR3 is CATSRGLPGYSGNTIYF. CDR3 sequence (DNA): TGTGCCACCAGCAGAGGATTACCGGGATACTCTGGAAACACCATATATTTT.

The chain joins TRBV5-1 to TRBJ2-1; 9 bases fit TRBD2. Trimming cost V 2 bases and J 5 bases; bases outside gene matches: 8. This CDR3 contains 16 residues. Looked up from germline, CDR1 is SGHRS and CDR2 is YFSETQ. This CDR3 is CASSFQIAGVDNEQFF. The CDR3 coding sequence is TGCGCCAGCAGCTTCCAAATAGCGGGAGTGGACAATGAGCAGTTCTTC. The variable domain in full, completed from reference TRBV5-1 and TRBJ2-1, reads KAGVTQTPRYLIKTRGQQVTLSCSPISGHRSVSWYQQTPGQGLQFLFEYFSETQRNKGNFPGRFSGRQFSNSRSEMNVSTLELGDSALYLCASSFQIAGVDNEQFFGPGTRLTVL.

The chain has TRBV5-6 and TRBJ2-7; 10 bases are a match to TRBD1. Germline V CDR1 and CDR2: SGHDT, YYEEEE. V gave up 4 bases and J gave up 1 base; unmatched junction bases: 8. The CDR3 length is 16 residues. The CDR3 loop is CASSLPGQGPSYEQYF. CDR3 nucleotide sequence: TGTGCCAGCAGCCTCCCGGGACAGGGGCCTTCCTACGAGCAGTACTTC.

The chain combines TRBV5-5 with TRBJ2-1; unclear D gene. Trimming took off 6 bases at V and 7 bases at J, with 11 bases between the two ends. This CDR3 contains 12 residues. From germline, CDR1 is SGHKS and CDR2 YYEKEE (reference sequence). CDR3 sequence reads: CASTPSANEQFF. In nucleotides, the CDR3 is TGTGCCAGCACCCCAAGTGCGAATGAGCAGTTCTTC.